Shown below are 2 T cell receptor beta chains from a single sample sequenced in a study of cytomegalovirus exposure and HLA in healthy donors (TCRdb year 2017). Libraries came from the immunoSEQ multiplex PCR assay. The multiplex PCR relied on a mix of 60 forward primers for TCR Vbeta segments and 13 reverse primers for TCR Jbeta segments. TCRdb limited this immuneACCESS table to in-frame rearrangements with V and J called. A share of clones is missing; checked studies link under half to unresolved V genes, and the rest is unexplained. The sample table contains about 160,000 clones; only one count was recorded for approximately 80% of them. Together, the top ten hold 5% to 7.5% of the sample. The specimen sequenced was PBMCs. The receptors come from a man between 50 and 59 years old in good health and CMV-seropositive.

The rearrangement uses TRBV6-1 and TRBJ2-1; 8 bases are shared with TRBD1. The CDR3 contains 14 residues. The J segment lost 4 bases and the V segment lost 1 base, leaving 0 bases of the junction unmatched. Germline-derived CDR1 and CDR2 are MNHNS and SASEGT. This chain's CDR3 is CASSEGTGYNEQFF. In DNA form, the CDR3 reads TGTGCCAGCAGTGAAGGGACAGGGTACAATGAGCAGTTCTTC.

This sequence joins TRBV18 and TRBJ2-1; 9 bases align to TRBD2. After removal of 3 bases from V and 6 bases from J, the junction contained 6 bases not matched to a gene. The CDR3 is made up of 15 amino acids. Germline V gene sequence: CDR1 KGHSH, CDR2 LQKENI. The CDR3 region has the DNA TGTGCCAGCTCACCCCAGCGGGGGGAACGCAATGAGCAGTTCTTC. Protein sequence: CASSPQRGERNEQFF.